This T cell receptor (beta chain) was sequenced during a study of cytomegalovirus exposure and HLA in healthy donors (dated by TCRdb to the late 2010s). About the study as a whole: According to a later analysis, one platform produced both the roughly 130 validation repertoires and the approximately 600 repertoires of the first cohort. The study aimed to test whether cataloging public T cell receptors could reveal signatures of past pathogen exposure. In addition to the first cohort of 666 subjects, a separate validation cohort of 100 to 150 different subjects was used. The study combined high-throughput TCR immunosequencing, statistical association of individual TCRs with disease status, and machine learning to predict cytomegalovirus infection status.

Worth noting for this clone: Its antigen is still unknown. There are no base qualities to consult, and no much larger clone falls within one base.

Preparation of the library involved the immunoSEQ multiplex PCR assay. From the authors' description of their analysis: A statistical classification framework was developed to diagnose cytomegalovirus status using the catalog of TCR beta chain sequences. Drawn from immuneACCESS, this table holds only the in-frame rearrangements with V and J called that TCRdb kept. Clones are partly lost; checked studies trace under half to an unresolved V gene and leave the rest unexplained. The V and J calls and clone size are taken from that table; D and trimming were inferred from the DNA. The sample includes 330,000 or so clones, with more than 80% observed a single time. More than 0.8% of the sample is in the top ten clones. Donors formed part of the validation cohort, which comprised 120 or so subjects and was distinct from the first cohort of several hundred subjects. General conclusions and limits of the study: Three of the identified cytomegalovirus-associated TCR beta chains were confirmed in vitro to be specific for cytomegalovirus antigens. In the study, some 160 TCR beta chains were listed as associated with cytomegalovirus. A later analysis had no HLA typing for the validation cohort, so co-occurrence there was scored across all 110 or so repertoires. Subsequent analysis determined that TCRs grouped into clusters in the first cohort also showed a tendency toward co-occurrence across the approximately 110 validation repertoires, and approximately 94% of cluster scores exceeded 0. Across donors, most TCR sequences were observed very rarely, whereas some public TCRs were present in many individuals. According to the authors, the approach could potentially be generalized to other disease states and immunological phenotypes. The classifier was reported to diagnose cytomegalovirus status with high specificity and sensitivity in both the original and validation cohorts.

V sheds 4 bases and J sheds 5 bases, leaving 14 bases between their ends. The germline V gene provides CDR1 MDHEN and CDR2 SYDVKM. The CDR3 runs 15 residues from the cysteine to the phenylalanine. CDR3 DNA only is kept here, 45 bases in frame from base 1. Recombination joined TRBV28 with TRBJ1-4; the D gene is perhaps TRBD1, on 6 matching bases. The sample taken for sequencing was PBMCs. The sequence derives from a woman between 18 and 29 years old in good health and CMV-seronegative. Here is the DNA: TGTGCCAGCAGTTCCCCCCCAGGGGAGAATGAAAAACTGTTTTTT. The encoded protein is CASSSPPGENEKLFF.